Below are 32 T cell receptor beta chains sequenced from a single sample in a study of CD8 T cells in Susac syndrome. RNA in amounts of about 0.5 to 1 ug was reverse transcribed with random hexamers. A single record per CDR3 protein comes from TCRdb applying MiXCR to the immunoSEQ multiplex PCR reads. The data hold about 150,000 distinct CDR3 sequences, with roughly 95% observed a single time. The sequenced material came from CD4+ T cells from PBMCs. Source of these receptors: a human donor with Susac syndrome.

The chain employs TRBV20-1 and TRBJ2-7; no clear D. The CDR3 is made up of 11 amino acids. The V end lost 6 bases, the J end lost 3 bases, and 9 bases lay between the germline ends. Germline V gene sequence: CDR1 DFQATT, CDR2 SNEGSKA (reference sequence). The DNA of the CDR3 is TGCAGTGCATCCTCGGGCTACGAGCAGTACTTC. It codes for CSASSGYEQYF.

V and J are TRBV3-1 and TRBJ1-1; D remains ambiguous. Germline lookup yields CDR1 LGHDT and CDR2 YNNKEL (reference sequence). The CDR3 contains 15 residues. Between the trimmed V and J ends, which lost 1 base and 5 bases, there was a span of 14 bases. The CDR3 DNA reads TGTGCCAGCAGCCAAGGACCCTACGTAGGGACTGAAGCTTTCTTT. It translates to CASSQGPYVGTEAFF. The complete variable domain, with remaining parts taken from reference TRBV3-1 and TRBJ1-1, reads DTAVSQTPKYLVTQMGNDKSIKCEQNLGHDTMYWYKQDSKKFLKIMFSYNNKELIINETVPNRFSPKSPDKAHLNLHINSLELGDSAVYFCASSQGPYVGTEAFFGQGTRLTVV.

This chain uses TRBV18 with TRBJ2-5; D call uncertain. Germline-derived CDR1 and CDR2 are KGHSH and LQKENI. The CDR3 sequence is 13 residues long. V lost 3 bases and J 5 bases, leaving 10 bases between the germline ends. The CDR3 DNA sequence: TGTGCCAGCTCACCCAAGGACCGGGAGACCCAGTACTTC. Protein product: CASSPKDRETQYF.

The chain combines TRBV20-1 with TRBJ2-1; 7 bases agree with TRBD2. The germline V gene encodes CDR1 DFQATT and CDR2 SNEGSKA (reference sequence). CDR3 length: 12 residues. The junction had 3 bases not matched to a gene; V was cut back by 4 bases and J by 6 bases. CDR3 nucleotide sequence: TGCAGTGCTATAGGACTAGGCAATGAGCAGTTCTTC. Translated: CSAIGLGNEQFF.

J is TRBJ1-6 and V is TRBV7-9; no definite D call. Trimming took 3 bases from V and 9 from J, leaving 9 bases between them. Germline V lookup: CDR1 SEHNR, CDR2 FQNEAQ (reference sequence). The CDR3 consists of 13 residues. The CDR3 loop reads CASSFTAGSPLHF. CDR3 DNA: TGTGCCAGCAGCTTCACGGCGGGTTCACCCCTCCACTTT. Full variable domain (remainder filled in from reference TRBV7-9 and TRBJ1-6): DTGVSQNPRHKITKRGQNVTFRCDPISEHNRLYWYRQTLGQGPEFLTYFQNEAQLEKSRLLSDRFSAERPKGSFSTLEIQRTEQGDSAMYLCASSFTAGSPLHFGNGTRLTVT.

This chain links TRBV12-3 or TRBV12-4 with TRBJ1-2; D is undetermined. The CDR3 is 13 residues long. V gave up 7 bases and J gave up 10 bases, with 19 bases separating them. CDR3 amino acids: CASNPQGLGLYTF. The CDR3 DNA is TGTGCCAGCAACCCCCAAGGACTAGGACTCTACACCTTC.

As DNA, the CDR3 is TGCGCCAGCAGCTTGGAGGCGAGGAGCTCTGGAAACACCATATATTTT. The encoded protein is CASSLEARSSGNTIYF. The V and J genes are TRBV5-1 and TRBJ1-3, with D unresolved. The CDR3 extends over 16 amino acids. Trimming stripped 0 bases from V and 0 bases from J, with 10 bases between. Germline V gene data show CDR1 as SGHRS and CDR2 as YFSETQ.

CDR3 in DNA: TGCGCCACCGACCCGGGACAGGGTGGGGAGACCCAGTACTTC. Translation: CATDPGQGGETQYF. This sequence joins TRBV23-1 and TRBJ2-5, with TRBD1 identical over 9 bases. TRBV23-1 counts as an open reading frame of uncertain function. The CDR3 has 14 residues. Germline trimming cut 10 bases from V and 5 bases from J; bases unmatched to any gene: 11.

CDR3 sequence: CSASIPTDTQYF. CDR3 nucleotides: TGCAGTGCCAGTATACCCACAGATACGCAGTATTTT. The chain combines TRBV20-1 with TRBJ2-3; D is unresolved. CDR1 is DFQATT, CDR2 SNEGSKA, per germline (reference sequence). Trimming stripped 6 bases from V and 2 bases from J, with 9 bases between. The CDR3 length is 12 residues.

The V and J genes are TRBV20-1 and TRBJ2-7, with 13 bases lining up with TRBD2. The CDR3 runs to 15 residues. Germline V gives CDR1 DFQATT, CDR2 SNEGSKA (reference sequence). V lost 6 bases and J lost 5; bases outside the gene matches: 10. The CDR3 region is CSATGTSGVSNEQYF. The DNA of the CDR3 is TGCAGTGCCACCGGGACTAGCGGGGTGTCTAACGAGCAGTACTTC.

The V and J genes are TRBV25-1 and TRBJ1-2; maybe TRBD1 (6 bases). The germline V gene has CDR1 MGHDK and CDR2 SYGVNS. Trimming left V 3 bases short and J 5 bases short, with 16 bases between. The CDR3 is 15 amino acids. CDR3 in amino acids: CASSEAGAQDYGYTF. CDR3 coding DNA: TGTGCCAGCAGTGAGGCAGGGGCACAGGATTATGGCTACACCTTC.

The V and J genes are TRBV5-4 and TRBJ2-2; D is unclear. Germline CDR1 SGHNT, CDR2 YYREEE (reference sequence). Trimming cost V 1 base and J 6 bases, with 7 bases left between them. CDR3 size: 13 residues. In DNA form, the CDR3 reads TGTGCCAGCAGCTTGCCCCCCTCCGGGGAGCTGTTTTTT. Its protein is CASSLPPSGELFF. Full variable domain (outside the CDR3, taken from reference TRBV5-4 and TRBJ2-2): ETGVTQSPTHLIKTRGQQVTLRCSSQSGHNTVSWYQQALGQGPQFIFQYYREEENGRGNFPPRFSGLQFPNYSSELNVNALELDDSALYLCASSLPPSGELFFGEGSRLTVL.

This CDR3 reads CSTTGGGYTF. The CDR3 bases are TGCAGTACCACAGGGGGTGGCTACACCTTC. The genes are TRBV29-1 and TRBJ1-2, with TRBD1 matching 8 bases. Germline-derived CDR1 and CDR2 are SQVTM and ANQGSEA. This CDR3 contains 10 residues.

The chain is built from TRBV29-1 and TRBJ1-1; the match to TRBD1 covers 7 bases. The V and J ends lost 4 bases and 0 bases, in that order; junction bases with no gene match: 2. This CDR3 is built from 13 residues. Germline V lookup: CDR1 SQVTM, CDR2 ANQGSEA. Here the CDR3 DNA reads TGCAGCGTTGGACAGGGTTTGAACACTGAAGCTTTCTTT. Translation: CSVGQGLNTEAFF.

The chain uses TRBV12-3 or TRBV12-4 and TRBJ2-7; TRBD1 matches at 7 bases. CDR3 length equals 14 residues. Losses at the gene ends were 6 bases for V and 6 bases for J; bases not matched to a gene: 11. The CDR3 region has the DNA TGTGCCAGCAGCCGAATCACAGGGGTAGGCGAGCAGTACTTC. Translation: CASSRITGVGEQYF.

V gene TRBV5-1 combines with J gene TRBJ2-7; no clear D. The V and J ends lost 4 bases and 5 bases respectively, with 10 bases between them. This CDR3 has 12 amino acids. Germline V gene lookup returns CDR1 SGHRS and CDR2 YFSETQ. The CDR3 protein is CASSPFGNEQYF. Here the CDR3 DNA reads TGCGCCAGCAGCCCGTTTGGGAACGAGCAGTACTTC.

The DNA for the CDR3 is TGTGCCAGCTCACGGGGTCAGACGAACACTGAAGCTTTCTTT. Translating gives CASSRGQTNTEAFF. J is TRBJ1-1 and V is TRBV18; D unclear. V gave up 4 bases and J gave up 1 base, with 10 bases separating them. This CDR3 has 14 amino acids. The germline CDR1 and CDR2 sequences are KGHSH and LQKENI.

This sequence joins TRBV9 and TRBJ2-5, with 7 bases that match TRBD2. Germline V gives CDR1 SGDLS, CDR2 YYNGEE. The ends lost 0 bases at V and 5 bases at J; junction bases unmatched: 7. The CDR3 covers 15 residues. The CDR3 DNA reads TGTGCCAGCAGCGTAGACCCGCGGGGGAAGGAGACCCAGTACTTC. It specifies CASSVDPRGKETQYF.

The V call is TRBV2, the J call TRBJ2-7; D might be TRBD1 (6 bases). The CDR3 is made up of 17 amino acids. The V gene's germline CDR1 is SNHLY and CDR2 FYNNEI. V gave up 6 bases and J gave up 1 base, with 22 bases separating them. This CDR3 reads CASRSGDLRGGSYEQYF. The CDR3 DNA sequence: TGTGCCAGCAGGTCCGGGGATTTAAGAGGGGGTTCCTACGAGCAGTACTTC.

The chain links TRBV9 to TRBJ1-3; TRBD1 matches 8 bases. Trimming cost V 0 bases and J 2 bases; bases outside gene matches: 4. Germline V gives CDR1 SGDLS, CDR2 YYNGEE. The CDR3 runs 16 residues. This CDR3 reads CASSVDEDRAGNTIYF. CDR3 sequence (DNA): TGTGCCAGCAGCGTAGACGAGGACAGGGCTGGAAACACCATATATTTT.

The chain uses TRBV2 and TRBJ2-6; D remains unclear. The CDR3 covers 12 residues. V was shortened by 6 bases and J by 4 bases, with 4 bases between the two germline ends. Germline CDR1 SNHLY, CDR2 FYNNEI. The CDR3 DNA follows: TGTGCCAGCAGACCCGGGGCCAACGTCCTGACTTTC. Residues: CASRPGANVLTF.

The V call is TRBV16, the J call TRBJ2-7; 9 bases match TRBD1. Germline V gene data show CDR1 as KGHSY and CDR2 as FQNENV. The junction had 4 bases not matched to a gene; V was cut back by 2 bases and J by 2 bases. This CDR3 has 15 amino acids. The CDR3 DNA follows: TGTGCCAGCAGCCAAGAAGGACAGGGGACCTACGAGCAGTACTTC. Its protein product is CASSQEGQGTYEQYF. The variable domain in full, completed from reference TRBV16 and TRBJ2-7, reads GEEVAQTPKHLVRGEGQKAKLYCAPIKGHSYVFWYQQVLKNEFKFLISFQNENVFDETGMPKERFSAKCLPNSPCSLEIQATKLEDSAVYFCASSQEGQGTYEQYFGPGTRLTVT.

The genes are TRBV20-1 and TRBJ2-1, with 7 bases that match TRBD2. The CDR3 spans 13 residues. CDR1 DFQATT and CDR2 SNEGSKA come from the germline V gene (reference sequence). V was clipped by 0 bases and J by 6 bases; unmatched bases: 2. CDR3 sequence (DNA): TGCAGTGCTAGAGATCCGGGAGGCAATGAGCAGTTCTTC. Amino acid sequence: CSARDPGGNEQFF.

The rearrangement joins TRBV4-3 to TRBJ2-1; 7 nucleotides line up with TRBD1. From germline, CDR1 is LGHNA and CDR2 YSLEER. The CDR3 covers 15 residues. V lost 0 bases, J lost 3 bases, and 2 bases stayed unmatched. For the CDR3, the DNA is TGCGCCAGCAGCCAAGAAGGGACAGACTACAATGAGCAGTTCTTC. Translating gives CASSQEGTDYNEQFF.

The V and J genes are TRBV9 and TRBJ1-2, with D tentatively TRBD1 (5 bases). Looked up from germline, CDR1 is SGDLS and CDR2 is YYNGEE. V was cut by 5 bases and J by 6 bases, with 14 bases left in between. The CDR3 is 13 amino acids. Written as DNA, the CDR3 is TGTGCCAGCAGTTCACAGGAAACCGATGGCTACACCTTC. Residues: CASSSQETDGYTF.

This chain links TRBV7-3 with TRBJ2-2, with 8 bases matching TRBD2. This CDR3 is built from 14 residues. With V trimmed by 2 bases and J by 7 bases, 3 bases remained unmatched. Germline V gives CDR1 SGHTA, CDR2 FQGTGA. CDR3 bases: TGTGCCAGCAGCTTAGAAGCGGGAGTCGGGGAGCTGTTTTTT. This codes for CASSLEAGVGELFF.

The CDR3: CASSQSVGTDYGYTF. In DNA form, the CDR3 reads TGCGCCAGCAGCCAATCCGTCGGGACAGACTATGGCTACACCTTC. V gene TRBV4-3 combines with J gene TRBJ1-2; 7 nucleotides align to TRBD1. Losses at the gene ends were 2 bases for V and 3 bases for J; bases not matched to a gene: 6. The CDR3 sequence is 15 residues long. Germline V gene sequence: CDR1 LGHNA, CDR2 YSLEER.

The V and J genes are TRBV15 and TRBJ1-5; D perhaps matches TRBD1 (5 bases). Trimming removed 7 bases at V and 5 bases at J, with 21 bases between. Germline V CDR1 and CDR2: LNHNV, YYDKDF (reference sequence). The CDR3 is made up of 16 amino acids. The chain's CDR3 is CATKVTSVGTDQPQHF. The CDR3 bases are TGTGCCACCAAAGTAACATCCGTGGGGACCGATCAGCCCCAGCATTTT.

The chain couples TRBV7-9 to TRBJ2-3; 8 bases are a match to TRBD1. After removal of 5 bases from V and 0 bases from J, the junction contained 13 bases not matched to a gene. There are 18 residues in the CDR3. The germline gives CDR1 SEHNR, CDR2 FQNEAQ (reference sequence). CDR3 residues: CASSAMGTGAASTDTQYF. The CDR3 DNA sequence: TGTGCCAGCAGCGCAATGGGGACAGGAGCGGCTAGCACAGATACGCAGTATTTT.

The table lists this clonotype with a count of one. This sequence joins TRBV7-9 and TRBJ1-2, with no clear D. V was pared by 1 base and J by 8 bases, with 14 bases between. Germline loops: CDR1 SEHNR, CDR2 FQNEAQ (reference sequence). The CDR3 contains 14 residues. The CDR3: CASSLVGGDQGYTF. CDR3 DNA sequence: TGTGCCAGCAGCTTAGTCGGCGGAGACCAGGGCTACACCTTC.

This chain connects TRBV3-1 to TRBJ1-5; D gene unclear. The V gene lost 1 base and the J gene lost 9 bases, with 10 bases spanning the gap. The CDR3 consists of 13 residues. Per germline, CDR1 LGHDT and CDR2 YNNKEL (reference sequence). The CDR3 sequence: CASSQGREGPQHF. The CDR3, as DNA: TGTGCCAGCAGCCAAGGCCGAGAGGGGCCCCAGCATTTT.

CDR3: CASSTEYEQYF. The CDR3 nucleotides are TGTGCCAGCAGTACGGAGTACGAGCAGTACTTC. The chain carries TRBV6-6 and TRBJ2-7, with D hard to call. The CDR3 is 11 amino acids. Deletions cut 5 bases from V and 4 bases from J, with 6 bases between. Germline-derived CDR1 and CDR2 are MNHNY and SVGAGI (reference sequence).